Only one count was recorded for the clone carrying this T cell receptor (beta chain). Its antigen remains unknown. The record originates from a study of cytomegalovirus exposure and HLA in healthy donors. The CDR3 has 15 amino acids. The germline CDR1 and CDR2 sequences are GTSNPN and SVGIG (reference sequence). The V gene lost 1 base and the J gene lost 2 bases, with 15 bases spanning the gap. Findings of the study overall: Presence/absence comparisons presumed near-even sequencing depth among donors. There were several of the most significant clusters that appeared linked to common viral pathogens in a later analysis.

The PCR used 60 Vbeta and 13 Jbeta primers. Assay used: immunoSEQ multiplex PCR; TCRdb lists only in-frame clones, some missing. The sample has 100,000 to 150,000 clones; approximately 79% are singletons. This chain connects TRBV30 to TRBJ2-7, with D possibly being TRBD2 (7 bases). The sequenced sample consisted of PBMCs. The clonotype originates from a man under 40 in good health and CMV-seronegative. CDR3 nucleotide sequence: TGTGCCTGGAGTGGAGGGGGGGCCTTCCCCTACGAGCAGTACTTC. Translating gives CAWSGGGAFPYEQYF.